The 18 T cell receptor beta chains in this list originate from one sample, sequenced in a study of lymphopenia after photon versus proton radiotherapy. Repertoires were generated with immunoSEQ multiplex PCR, while TCRdb's copy carries only in-frame clones and drops some. The sample comprises 50,000 or so clones, more than 85% of which are singletons, and 15% to 20% rests with the top ten. Sequences were derived from peripheral blood, sampled from a patient treated with photon-based radiotherapy. The origin of the receptors is a woman aged 40 to 55 with cholangiocarcinoma.

The CDR3 loop is CASSLREGHTDTQYF. The CDR3 coding sequence is TGTGCCAGCTCTTTGCGGGAGGGGCACACAGATACGCAGTATTTT. V and J are TRBV18 and TRBJ2-3; TRBD2 matches at 9 bases. Germline V gives CDR1 KGHSH, CDR2 LQKENI. The CDR3 sequence is 15 residues long. The V gene end was trimmed by 6 bases and the J gene end by 2 bases; junction bases not matched to a gene: 6. The whole variable domain, remainder taken from reference TRBV18 and TRBJ2-3, is NAGVMQNPRHLVRRRGQEARLRCSPMKGHSHVYWYRQLPEEGLKFMVYLQKENIIDESGMPKERFSAEFPKEGPSILRIQQVVRGDSAAYFCASSLREGHTDTQYFGPGTRLTVL.

V usage is TRBV19 and J usage is TRBJ1-2, with D possibly matching TRBD1 (6 bases). Germline V gene sequence: CDR1 LNHDA, CDR2 SQIVND (reference sequence). Trimming left V 6 bases short and J 2 bases short, with 10 bases between. The CDR3 is 13 amino acids. The CDR3 spells CASRPTGNYGYTF. The DNA for the CDR3 is TGTGCCAGTAGACCGACAGGAAACTATGGCTACACCTTC.

The genes are TRBV2 and TRBJ1-4, with unresolved D. The CDR3 is 15 residues long. Germline V gene sequence: CDR1 SNHLY, CDR2 FYNNEI. The V end was cut by 6 bases, the J end by 7 bases, with 18 bases between. CDR3 protein: CASRDPGLRGEKLFF. CDR3 DNA: TGTGCCAGCAGGGACCCGGGCCTGCGGGGTGAAAAACTGTTTTTT. Complete variable domain (other parts from reference TRBV2 and TRBJ1-4): EPEVTQTPSHQVTQMGQEVILRCVPISNHLYFYWYRQILGQKVEFLVSFYNNEISEKSEIFDDQFSVERPDGSNFTLKIRSTKLEDSAMYFCASRDPGLRGEKLFFGSGTQLSVL.

The V and J genes are TRBV5-6 and TRBJ1-2, with D perhaps matching TRBD1 (6 bases). CDR3 length: 13 amino acids. The germline V gene encodes CDR1 SGHDT and CDR2 YYEEEE. V dropped 1 base and J dropped 4 bases, with 8 bases sitting between them. CDR3 amino acids: CASSLNRVYGYTF. As DNA, the CDR3 is TGTGCCAGCAGCTTGAACAGGGTCTATGGCTACACCTTC.

The chain uses TRBV19 and TRBJ2-2; tentatively, D is TRBD1 (5 bases). Trimming shortened V by 6 bases and J by 5 bases, and 13 bases separated the two germline ends. The V gene's germline CDR1 is LNHDA and CDR2 SQIVND (reference sequence). There are 14 residues in the CDR3. Written as DNA, the CDR3 is TGTGCCAGTAGAAGAGACAGCATTACCGGGGAGCTGTTTTTT. Translated: CASRRDSITGELFF.

This clone was observed once. V is TRBV6-1 and J is TRBJ2-2; unclear D gene. In germline, CDR1 is MNHNS, CDR2 SASEGT. CDR3 length: 13 amino acids. Trimming shortened V by 1 base and J by 8 bases, and 8 bases separated the two germline ends. The CDR3 nucleotides read TGTGCCAGCAGTGAAGGACGGTGGGGGGAGCTGTTTTTT. Translating it yields CASSEGRWGELFF.

The chain links TRBV5-1 to TRBJ1-1; D is unclear. CDR1 is SGHRS, CDR2 YFSETQ, per germline. Trimming shortened V by 0 bases and J by 3 bases, and 9 bases separated the two germline ends. CDR3 length equals 14 residues. The CDR3 loop reads CASSLATLDTEAFF. CDR3 nucleotide sequence: TGCGCCAGCAGCTTGGCCACACTGGACACTGAAGCTTTCTTT.

The CDR3 DNA is TGCGCCAGCAGTGAAGGGGGGACGCACTACGAGCAGTACTTC. It codes for CASSEGGTHYEQYF. V and J are TRBV10-1 and TRBJ2-7, with D perhaps assigned TRBD1 or TRBD2 (6 bases each). V was trimmed by 3 bases and J by 3 bases, leaving 12 bases between them. The CDR3 is made up of 14 amino acids. CDR1 and CDR2 from the germline V gene are WNHNN and SYGVQD (reference sequence).

The genes are TRBV29-1 and TRBJ1-2; no clear D. V lost 7 bases and J 1 base, leaving 19 bases between the germline ends. The CDR3 extends over 15 amino acids. Germline V gene data show CDR1 as SQVTM and CDR2 as ANQGSEA. The CDR3 spells CSASPPGGFNYGYTF. The CDR3 nucleotides are TGCAGCGCCAGCCCCCCCGGTGGGTTTAACTATGGCTACACCTTC.

V is TRBV11-2 and J is TRBJ2-1, with a tentative D call TRBD2 (5 bases). The CDR3 extends over 12 amino acids. V was cut by 1 base and J by 9 bases, with 7 bases left in between. CDR1 and CDR2 from the germline V gene are SGHAT and FQNNGV. The CDR3 reads CASSLVAREQFF. Here the CDR3 DNA reads TGTGCCAGCAGCTTAGTAGCGCGTGAGCAGTTCTTC. Looking up the rest from reference TRBV11-2 and TRBJ2-1 gives the full variable domain: EAGVAQSPRYKIIEKRQSVAFWCNPISGHATLYWYQQILGQGPKLLIQFQNNGVVDDSQLPKDRFSAERLKGVDSTLKIQPAKLEDSAVYLCASSLVAREQFFGPGTRLTVL.

The rearrangement uses TRBV7-9 and TRBJ1-2; 9 nucleotides agree with TRBD1. This CDR3 region has 14 residues. Germline CDR1 is SEHNR and CDR2 is FQNEAQ (reference sequence). Trimming at V came to 3 bases and at J to 4 bases, leaving 3 bases not matched to a gene. CDR3 in amino acids: CASSLGQGGYGYTF. The CDR3 DNA is TGTGCCAGCAGCTTGGGACAGGGCGGCTATGGCTACACCTTC.

The chain carries TRBV19 and TRBJ1-2; 9 nucleotides match TRBD1. From germline, CDR1 is LNHDA and CDR2 SQIVND (reference sequence). Trimming cost V 2 bases and J 8 bases; bases outside gene matches: 0. CDR3 length: 12 residues. Here the CDR3 DNA reads TGTGCCAGTAGTATAACAGGGGGCGGCTACACCTTC. Translated, it gives CASSITGGGYTF. The full variable domain, in which reference TRBV19 and TRBJ1-2 provide the parts outside the CDR3, is DGGITQSPKYLFRKEGQNVTLSCEQNLNHDAMYWYRQDPGQGLRLIYYSQIVNDFQKGDIAEGYSVSREKKESFPLTVTSAQKNPTAFYLCASSITGGGYTFGSGTRLTVV.

J is TRBJ2-1 and V is TRBV9; 16 bases are shared with TRBD2. V lost 3 bases to trimming and J lost 3 bases; unmatched junction nucleotides: 6. The CDR3 loop spans 18 amino acids. Germline assignment: CDR1 SGDLS and CDR2 YYNGEE. The DNA of the CDR3 is TGTGCCAGCAGCGCGGGGACTAGCGGGAGGGCCCTCTACAATGAGCAGTTCTTC. Translating gives CASSAGTSGRALYNEQFF.

The gene calls are TRBV6-4 and TRBJ1-5, with D possibly TRBD1 on 5 matching bases. The V and J ends lost 5 bases and 4 bases respectively, with 9 bases between them. CDR1 is MRHNA, CDR2 SNTAGT, per germline. The CDR3 runs to 13 residues. The CDR3 DNA is TGTGCCAGCAGTAGGGGCGAGAATCAGCCCCAGCATTTT. Translation: CASSRGENQPQHF.

The V call is TRBV7-9, the J call TRBJ2-7, with 7 bases identical to TRBD1. This CDR3 has 18 amino acids. Unmatched junction bases numbered 17, after V lost 5 bases and J lost 1 base. Germline CDR1 is SEHNR and CDR2 is FQNEAQ (reference sequence). As DNA, the CDR3 is TGTGCCAGCAGCCCAGGGGGTCAGAGCAATGTATATTCCTACGAGCAGTACTTC. Translated, it gives CASSPGGQSNVYSYEQYF.

This sequence joins TRBV5-1 and TRBJ1-1, with 10 bases lining up with TRBD1. Germline V gene data show CDR1 as SGHRS and CDR2 as YFSETQ. V trimming: 4 bases; J trimming: 3 bases; junction bases outside the gene matches: 6. CDR3 length: 15 amino acids. In DNA form, the CDR3 reads TGCGCCAGCAGCCGACTGGACAGGGGGGACACTGAAGCTTTCTTT. Residues: CASSRLDRGDTEAFF. Full variable domain (missing parts from reference TRBV5-1 and TRBJ1-1): KAGVTQTPRYLIKTRGQQVTLSCSPISGHRSVSWYQQTPGQGLQFLFEYFSETQRNKGNFPGRFSGRQFSNSRSEMNVSTLELGDSALYLCASSRLDRGDTEAFFGQGTRLTVV.

This chain joins TRBV7-9 and TRBJ2-7; D perhaps matches TRBD2 (5 bases). Looked up from germline, CDR1 is SEHNR and CDR2 is FQNEAQ (reference sequence). The CDR3 has 14 residues. The ends were cut back, 6 bases at V and 3 bases at J, with 15 bases in the middle. The DNA for the CDR3 is TGTGCCAGCAGTTCTCCTCTAGCTAGCTACGAGCAGTACTTC. Its protein product is CASSSPLASYEQYF. Looking up the rest from reference TRBV7-9 and TRBJ2-7 gives the full variable domain: DTGVSQNPRHKITKRGQNVTFRCDPISEHNRLYWYRQTLGQGPEFLTYFQNEAQLEKSRLLSDRFSAERPKGSFSTLEIQRTEQGDSAMYLCASSSPLASYEQYFGPGTRLTVT.

The rearrangement joins TRBV28 to TRBJ1-1, with D perhaps matching TRBD1 (5 bases). CDR1 is MDHEN and CDR2 is SYDVKM in the germline V gene. The CDR3 length is 16 residues. The V gene lost 5 bases and the J gene lost 4 bases, with 20 bases spanning the gap. The CDR3 sequence: CASSLRGRGRGTEAFF. For the CDR3, the DNA is TGTGCCAGCAGTCTAAGGGGACGGGGTCGAGGCACTGAAGCTTTCTTT. The full variable domain, completed using reference TRBV28 and TRBJ1-1, is DVKVTQSSRYLVKRTGEKVFLECVQDMDHENMFWYRQDPGLGLRLIYFSYDVKMKEKGDIPEGYSVSREKKERFSLILESASTNQTSMYLCASSLRGRGRGTEAFFGQGTRLTVV.